The 5 T cell receptor beta chains below come from one sample, sequenced in a study of beta chain features in type 1 diabetes. The study, taken as a whole, reports: Moderate yet significant TCRB CDR3 shortening was seen in Type 1 diabetes patients in all four CD4+ subsets.

Reverse transcribing all isolated RNA meant expressed TCRB transcripts were sequenced. TCRdb's copy holds only in-frame clones and misses some; the assay was immunoSEQ multiplex PCR. The table has around 250,000 clones, about 14% seen once. These TCRs' antigens remain unknown. Sequencing input: naive CD4+ T cells from blood. The receptors derive from a man aged 25-40 years with type 1 diabetes.

The chain employs TRBV18 and TRBJ1-4; 7 nucleotides match TRBD1. The CDR3 has 15 amino acids. Trimming took 4 bases from V and 8 from J; bases not matched to a gene: 10. The germline CDR1 and CDR2 sequences are KGHSH and LQKENI. Here the CDR3 DNA reads TGTGCCAGCTCACTTGACAGGGACGCGGTCGAAAAACTGTTTTTT. Translation gives CASSLDRDAVEKLFF.

This clone turned up a few times. The genes are TRBV5-1 and TRBJ1-1; 8 bases fit TRBD1. V trimming: 4 bases; J trimming: 6 bases; junction bases outside the gene matches: 5. This CDR3 is 13 amino acids long. Germline values: CDR1 SGHRS, CDR2 YFSETQ. The CDR3 sequence: CASSPRTGPEAFF. CDR3 DNA sequence: TGCGCCAGCAGCCCCCGGACAGGGCCTGAAGCTTTCTTT. Variable domain in full (rest from reference TRBV5-1 and TRBJ1-1): KAGVTQTPRYLIKTRGQQVTLSCSPISGHRSVSWYQQTPGQGLQFLFEYFSETQRNKGNFPGRFSGRQFSNSRSEMNVSTLELGDSALYLCASSPRTGPEAFFGQGTRLTVV.

The table lists this clone with a few counts. The CDR3 region has the DNA TGTGCCAGCAGCCAAGATTCGGGGTCTGGTGGCTACACCTTC. Its translation: CASSQDSGSGGYTF. The chain joins TRBV4-2 to TRBJ1-2, with D uncertain. The germline gives CDR1 LGHNA, CDR2 YNFKEQ. The CDR3 extends over 14 amino acids. Deletions cut 0 bases from V and 7 bases from J, with 12 bases between.

The J gene is TRBJ1-1, the V gene TRBV7-2; no reliable D call. Germline assignment: CDR1 SGHTA and CDR2 FQGNSA. The CDR3 has 13 amino acids. The V gene lost 2 bases and the J gene lost 0 bases, with 4 bases spanning the gap. The CDR3 DNA follows: TGTGCCAGCAGCTTAAGCGTGAACACTGAAGCTTTCTTT. Its protein product is CASSLSVNTEAFF. Variable domain in full (rest from reference TRBV7-2 and TRBJ1-1): GAGVSQSPSNKVTEKGKDVELRCDPISGHTALYWYRQSLGQGLEFLIYFQGNSAPDKSGLPSDRFSAERTGGSVSTLTIQRTQQEDSAVYLCASSLSVNTEAFFGQGTRLTVV.

The genes are TRBV7-9 and TRBJ2-5; D may be TRBD1 (5 bases). The CDR3 loop spans 16 amino acids. With 4 bases removed from V and 1 base from J, the gap between germline ends came to 16 bases. Germline V gene data show CDR1 as SEHNR and CDR2 as FQNEAQ (reference sequence). The DNA of the CDR3 is TGTGCCAGCAGCTCACCTGGGGCAGCTGGCCAAGAGACCCAGTACTTC. This codes for CASSSPGAAGQETQYF.